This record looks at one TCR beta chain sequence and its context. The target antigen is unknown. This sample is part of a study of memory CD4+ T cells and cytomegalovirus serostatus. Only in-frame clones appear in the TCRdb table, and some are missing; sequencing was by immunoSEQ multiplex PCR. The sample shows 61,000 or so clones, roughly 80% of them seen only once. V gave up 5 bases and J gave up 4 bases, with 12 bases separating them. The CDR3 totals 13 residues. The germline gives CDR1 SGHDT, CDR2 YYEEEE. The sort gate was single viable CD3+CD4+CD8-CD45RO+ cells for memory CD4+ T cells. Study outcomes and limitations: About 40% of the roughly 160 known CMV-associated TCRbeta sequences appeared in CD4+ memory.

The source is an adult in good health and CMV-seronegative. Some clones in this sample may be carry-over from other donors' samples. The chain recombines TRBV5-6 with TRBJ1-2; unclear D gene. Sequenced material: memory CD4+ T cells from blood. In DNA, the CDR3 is TGTGCCAGCAGTGCCCGACGACTCTATGGCTACACCTTC. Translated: CASSARRLYGYTF. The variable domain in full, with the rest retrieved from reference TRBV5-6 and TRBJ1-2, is DAGVTQSPTHLIKTRGQQVTLRCSPKSGHDTVSWYQQALGQGPQFIFQYYEEEERQRGNFPDRFSGHQFPNYSSELNVNALLLGDSALYLCASSARRLYGYTFGSGTRLTVV.